The present T cell receptor (beta chain) was sequenced within a study of T cell clonotyping in hematopoietic cell transplantation. Indicated time point: recipient sample about 28 days before transplant, after cytoreduction. Generated by immunoSEQ multiplex PCR, the TCRdb table keeps only in-frame clones and is missing some. The data hold roughly 30,000 clones, with about 74% observed a single time. CDR1 and CDR2 (germline): SNHLY, FYNNEI. The germline V and J ends were trimmed by 11 bases and 6 bases, with 19 bases remaining between them. The CDR3 is 14 residues long. Regarding the study as a whole: Pathologically expanded recipient clonotypes increased progressively from day 30 to day 180 as diversity fell. Cells were unsorted, so CD4 and CD8 contributions were not separated.

Only a few counts were recorded for this clone. Its antigen is still unknown. The sample in question was peripheral blood mononuclear cells, obtained before stem cell transplant. The gene calls are TRBV2 and TRBJ1-4; tentatively, D is TRBD1 (6 bases). The source of this sequence is a woman in her twenties or thirties with chronic myeloid leukemia. Some clones in this sample may be carry-over from other donors' samples. CDR3 DNA sequence: TGTGCCGGGAGCGCAGGGGCCGCATATGAAAAACTGTTTTTT. It is translated as CAGSAGAAYEKLFF.